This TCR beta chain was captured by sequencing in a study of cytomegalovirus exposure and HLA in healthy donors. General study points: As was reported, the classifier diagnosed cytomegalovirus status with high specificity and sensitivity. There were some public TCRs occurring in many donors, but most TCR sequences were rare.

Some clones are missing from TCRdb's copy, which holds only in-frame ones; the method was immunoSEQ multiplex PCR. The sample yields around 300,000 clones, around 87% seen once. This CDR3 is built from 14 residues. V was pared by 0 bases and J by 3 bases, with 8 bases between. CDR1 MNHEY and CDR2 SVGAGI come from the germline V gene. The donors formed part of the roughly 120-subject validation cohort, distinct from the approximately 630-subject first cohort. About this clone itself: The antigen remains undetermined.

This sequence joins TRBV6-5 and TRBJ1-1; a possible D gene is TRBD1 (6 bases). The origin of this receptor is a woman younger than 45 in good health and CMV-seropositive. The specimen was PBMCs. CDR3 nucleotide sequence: TGTGCCAGCAGTTACTCGCAGGGGTACACTGAAGCTTTCTTT. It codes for CASSYSQGYTEAFF.